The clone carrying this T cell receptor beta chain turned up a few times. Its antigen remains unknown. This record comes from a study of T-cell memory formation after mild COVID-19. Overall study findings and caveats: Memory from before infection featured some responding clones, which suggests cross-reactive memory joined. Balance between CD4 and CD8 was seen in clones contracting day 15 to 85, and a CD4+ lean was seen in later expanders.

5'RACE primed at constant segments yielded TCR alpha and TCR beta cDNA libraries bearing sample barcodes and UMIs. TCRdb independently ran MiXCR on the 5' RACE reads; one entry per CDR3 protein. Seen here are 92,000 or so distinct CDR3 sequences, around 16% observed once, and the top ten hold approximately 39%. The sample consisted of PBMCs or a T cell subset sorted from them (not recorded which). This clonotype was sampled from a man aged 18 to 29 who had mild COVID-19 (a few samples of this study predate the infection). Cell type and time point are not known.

For the CDR3, the DNA is TGTGCCAGCAGCCCCGGGCGGGGGGGCCCCTACAATGAGCAGTTCTTC. It encodes CASSPGRGGPYNEQFF. This chain connects TRBV7-2 to TRBJ2-1; 9 positions agree with TRBD2. Germline CDR1 SGHTA, CDR2 FQGNSA. CDR3 size: 16 residues. With V trimmed by 5 bases and J by 2 bases, 7 bases remained unmatched. The full variable domain, completed using reference TRBV7-2 and TRBJ2-1, is GAGVSQSPSNKVTEKGKDVELRCDPISGHTALYWYRQSLGQGLEFLIYFQGNSAPDKSGLPSDRFSAERTGGSVSTLTIQRTQQEDSAVYLCASSPGRGGPYNEQFFGPGTRLTVL.